A single sample gave rise to the 25 T cell receptor beta chains below, sequenced in a study of blood T cells in healthy people across ages. Primers used in a second PCR of about 6 to 12 cycles were a sample-barcoded 5' primer and a J-beta primer mix. One entry per CDR3 protein results from TCRdb running MiXCR on the 5' RACE reads. This table holds 1.2 million to 1.5 million distinct CDR3 sequences, roughly 60% found once. Sequencing was carried out using blood. The receptors stem from a man aged 18 to 35 in good health.

This chain's CDR3 is CSATRGGTPETQYF. The CDR3 DNA reads as TGCAGTGCTACGCGGGGGGGTACACCAGAGACCCAGTACTTC. The chain carries TRBV20-1 and TRBJ2-5, with 9 bases that match TRBD2. J lost 4 bases, V lost 4 bases, and 7 bases had no gene match. CDR3 length equals 14 residues. The germline V gene has CDR1 DFQATT and CDR2 SNEGSKA (reference sequence).

The chain is built from TRBV5-1 and TRBJ2-3; 12 bases agree with TRBD2. The germline V gene encodes CDR1 SGHRS and CDR2 YFSETQ. The ends lost 2 bases at V and 6 bases at J; junction bases unmatched: 13. The CDR3 runs 18 residues. CDR3 region: CASSFQGRTSGIGDTQYF. For the CDR3, the DNA is TGCGCCAGCAGCTTCCAGGGCCGGACTAGCGGGATCGGGGATACGCAGTATTTT.

The chain recombines TRBV19 with TRBJ2-5; TRBD1 or TRBD2 may be the D gene (5 bases each). The end of the DNA is better explained by TRBJ2-7, so the J call may be wrong. In germline, CDR1 is LNHDA, CDR2 SQIVND (reference sequence). This CDR3 region has 13 residues. This CDR3 reads CASSIWGSDEQYF. CDR3 nucleotide sequence: TGTGCCAGTAGTATCTGGGGGAGCGACGAGCAGTACTTC.

This chain uses TRBV28 with TRBJ2-5; 11 nucleotides line up with TRBD2. CDR1 and CDR2 (germline): MDHEN, SYDVKM. The CDR3 contains 15 residues. The CDR3 spells CVRWGLADEQETQYF. CDR3 sequence (DNA): TGTGTCAGGTGGGGACTAGCGGACGAACAAGAGACCCAGTACTTC.

This sequence joins TRBV29-1 and TRBJ1-2; a weak D match, TRBD1 (6 bases). The V and J ends lost 7 bases and 8 bases respectively, with 26 bases between them. This CDR3 has 15 residues. CDR1 and CDR2 from the germline V gene are SQVTM and ANQGSEA. This chain's CDR3 is CSGLSHDGQTIGYTF. Written as DNA, the CDR3 is TGCAGCGGTTTAAGCCACGACGGACAGACAATCGGCTACACCTTC.

The chain has TRBV20-1 and TRBJ2-7, with D possibly being TRBD1 (6 bases). The germline CDR1 and CDR2 sequences are DFQATT and SNEGSKA (reference sequence). CDR3 length: 14 amino acids. Trimming took 5 bases from V and 2 from J, leaving 16 bases between them. This CDR3 reads CSAHGTTVTYEQYF. CDR3 sequence (DNA): TGCAGTGCTCACGGGACAACGGTCACCTACGAGCAGTACTTC.

J is TRBJ2-7 and V is TRBV12-3 or TRBV12-4; tentatively, D is TRBD1 or TRBD2 (5 bases each). The CDR3 is 15 amino acids. The V and J ends lost 2 bases and 2 bases respectively, with 13 bases between them. The CDR3 protein is CASSLSSRGTYEQYF. Here the CDR3 DNA reads TGTGCCAGCAGTTTATCTAGCCGGGGCACCTACGAGCAGTACTTC.

V gene TRBV3-1 combines with J gene TRBJ1-2, with 9 bases aligning to TRBD1. The CDR3 length is 17 residues. V lost 3 bases to trimming and J lost 0 bases; unmatched junction nucleotides: 8. The germline CDR1 and CDR2 sequences are LGHDT and YNNKEL (reference sequence). The DNA of the CDR3 is TGTGCCAGCAGCCACACCGGACAGGGGAGAGCTAACTATGGCTACACCTTC. It yields the protein CASSHTGQGRANYGYTF.

This chain connects TRBV12-3 or TRBV12-4 to TRBJ2-3, with 8 bases fitting TRBD1. Trimming cost V 8 bases and J 3 bases; bases outside gene matches: 13. This CDR3 spans 16 amino acids. CDR3 coding DNA: TGTGCCAGCGGGTTCCCAGGGGGCGGGTTTACAGATACGCAGTATTTT. Amino acid sequence: CASGFPGGGFTDTQYF.

As concerns this clonotype: At one of its ends the junction is not consistent with the germline gene, which may arise from a read error. The gene calls are TRBV6-6 and TRBJ2-1; D remains unclear. The CDR3 is 14 residues long. Per the germline V gene, CDR1 is MNHNY and CDR2 is SVGAGI (reference sequence). In nucleotides, the CDR3 is TGTGCCGGCAGCCCGGACCCGTCTTACAATGAGCAGTTCTTC. As protein: CAGSPDPSYNEQFF.

This CDR3 reads CASSSHLRDSSYEQYF. In nucleotides, the CDR3 is TGTGCCAGCAGTTCTCATCTCCGGGACAGCTCCTACGAGCAGTACTTC. The chain links TRBV27 to TRBJ2-7; 7 nucleotides line up with TRBD1. The germline CDR1 and CDR2 sequences are MNHEY and SMNVEV (reference sequence). This CDR3 spans 16 amino acids. The V segment lost 4 bases and the J segment 0 bases; nucleotides outside the gene matches: 9.

This clonotype was picked up a small number of times. The rearrangement uses TRBV15 and TRBJ2-5, with D possibly matching TRBD2 (6 bases). The CDR3 length is 17 residues. V was shortened by 5 bases and J by 0 bases, with 19 bases between the two germline ends. Germline CDR1 is LNHNV and CDR2 is YYDKDF (reference sequence). The CDR3 loop is CATSGSPAGRYQETQYF. CDR3 bases: TGTGCCACCAGCGGCTCCCCGGCGGGGAGGTACCAAGAGACCCAGTACTTC. The full variable domain, with the rest looked up from reference TRBV15 and TRBJ2-5, is DAMVIQNPRYQVTQFGKPVTLSCSQTLNHNVMYWYQQKSSQAPKLLFHYYDKDFNNEADTPDNFQSRRPNTSFCFLDIRSPGLGDTAMYLCATSGSPAGRYQETQYFGPGTRLLVL.

The chain couples TRBV6-1 to TRBJ2-5; D could derive from TRBD1 or TRBD2 (5 bases each). In germline, CDR1 is MNHNS, CDR2 SASEGT. The CDR3 totals 16 residues. V lost 4 bases to trimming and J lost 2 bases, with 17 bases between them. The CDR3 sequence: CASSGQRGGLQETQYF. The CDR3 nucleotides are TGTGCCAGCAGTGGTCAGAGGGGCGGGTTACAAGAGACCCAGTACTTC.

This clonotype was seen just once. The chain links TRBV4-2 to TRBJ2-1, with a tentative D call TRBD1 (6 bases). V was trimmed by 3 bases and J by 6 bases, leaving 15 bases between them. Germline V gives CDR1 LGHNA, CDR2 YNFKEQ. This CDR3 has 15 amino acids. In DNA, the CDR3 is TGTGCCAGCAGCCATACAGGGCCACCCTTCAATGAGCAGTTCTTC. Translated: CASSHTGPPFNEQFF.

The V call is TRBV27, the J call TRBJ1-1, with D tentatively TRBD1 (5 bases). The germline CDR1 and CDR2 sequences are MNHEY and SMNVEV (reference sequence). Trimming removed 5 bases at V and 11 bases at J, with 15 bases between. This CDR3 contains 12 residues. For the CDR3, the DNA is TGTGCCAGCAGTCAACGGGACCAAGGGGCTTTCTTT. Translating gives CASSQRDQGAFF.

This chain joins TRBV20-1 and TRBJ2-1; the D gene could be TRBD1 or TRBD2 (5 bases each). This CDR3 has 15 residues. The V and J ends lost 5 bases and 4 bases respectively, with 18 bases between them. Germline V gives CDR1 DFQATT, CDR2 SNEGSKA (reference sequence). For the CDR3, the DNA is TGCAGTGCTCCTGAGGGGCCCCTTGAGTACAATGAGCAGTTCTTC. Translation gives CSAPEGPLEYNEQFF.

The chain has TRBV18 and TRBJ2-3, with D unclear. CDR3 size: 15 residues. Germline CDR1 and CDR2: KGHSH and LQKENI. V was cut by 0 bases and J by 1 base, with 8 bases left in between. The CDR3 here is CASSPPLRGTDTQYF. In DNA form, the CDR3 reads TGTGCCAGCTCACCACCGCTAAGGGGCACAGATACGCAGTATTTT. Together with reference TRBV18 and TRBJ2-3, the CDR3 gives the full variable domain: NAGVMQNPRHLVRRRGQEARLRCSPMKGHSHVYWYRQLPEEGLKFMVYLQKENIIDESGMPKERFSAEFPKEGPSILRIQQVVRGDSAAYFCASSPPLRGTDTQYFGPGTRLTVL.

CDR3 DNA sequence: TGCGCCAGCAGCCAACCGGACTGGAGCTATGAGCAGTTCTTC. It yields the protein CASSQPDWSYEQFF. The V call is TRBV4-1, the J call TRBJ2-1, with D tentatively TRBD2 (5 bases). V dropped 2 bases and J dropped 8 bases, with 13 bases sitting between them. CDR1 and CDR2 (germline): MGHRA, YSYEKL. The length of the CDR3 is 14 residues.

The chain links TRBV6-5 to TRBJ2-7; D ambiguous. The DNA end lines up better with TRBJ2-5; the J call may be wrong. The CDR3 runs 13 residues. CDR1 MNHEY and CDR2 SVGAGI come from the germline V gene. The CDR3 DNA follows: TGTGCCAGCAGCCAGGACCACGTCCAGACCCAGTACTTC. As protein: CASSQDHVQTQYF.

The rearrangement uses TRBV10-3 and TRBJ1-6, with D perhaps matching TRBD1 (6 bases). Germline CDR1 is ENHRY and CDR2 is SYGVKD. The CDR3 covers 13 residues. V shed 8 bases and J shed 10 bases, with 15 bases lying between them. The CDR3 region is CAIRTVEESPLHF. The DNA of the CDR3 is TGTGCCATCCGGACAGTTGAAGAGTCACCCCTCCACTTT.

This chain connects TRBV20-1 to TRBJ2-7; 8 bases agree with TRBD2. V was clipped by 5 bases and J by 0 bases; unmatched bases: 6. The CDR3 has 14 amino acids. Germline CDR1 and CDR2: DFQATT and SNEGSKA (reference sequence). The CDR3 nucleotides are TGCAGTGCTGCACTAGCGGCAGACTCCTACGAGCAGTACTTC. Translating it yields CSAALAADSYEQYF.

This chain joins TRBV6-6 and TRBJ2-7, with 7 nucleotides matching TRBD1. CDR3 size: 15 residues. The trim removed 5 bases at V and 4 bases at J, leaving 11 bases unmatched. Germline CDR1 is MNHNY and CDR2 is SVGAGI (reference sequence). The CDR3 spells CASSQPDRADYEQYF. DNA for the CDR3: TGTGCCAGCAGTCAACCCGACAGGGCAGATTACGAGCAGTACTTC.

This clonotype has just a few counts. The genes are TRBV20-1 and TRBJ1-2; perhaps TRBD1 as D (6 bases). Deletions cut 4 bases from V and 8 bases from J, with 14 bases between. The CDR3 length is 12 residues. Germline V lookup: CDR1 DFQATT, CDR2 SNEGSKA (reference sequence). The CDR3 DNA follows: TGCAGTGCTACCTACAGGGAGGGCGGCTACACCTTC. This sequence encodes CSATYREGGYTF.

V and J are TRBV12-5 and TRBJ2-1, with 9 bases matching TRBD2. Looked up from germline, CDR1 is LGHNT and CDR2 is FRNRAP. This CDR3 is built from 18 residues. J was trimmed by 4 bases and V by 5 bases; bases with no gene match: 15. The CDR3 here is CASGPMVAGELFYNEQFF. The CDR3 DNA sequence: TGTGCTAGTGGTCCGATGGTAGCGGGAGAGTTATTTTACAATGAGCAGTTCTTC.

The chain recombines TRBV29-1 with TRBJ2-7; TRBD1 agrees at 9 bases. This CDR3 is 14 amino acids long. V was clipped by 6 bases and J by 2 bases; unmatched bases: 8. CDR1 SQVTM and CDR2 ANQGSEA come from the germline V gene. The CDR3 coding sequence is TGCAGCGTCTGGGACAGGGCGAATACCTACGAGCAGTACTTC. As protein: CSVWDRANTYEQYF.